The 30 T cell receptor beta chains listed next were all sequenced from one sample in a study of blood T cell repertoires in COVID-19. Assay used: immunoSEQ multiplex PCR; TCRdb lists only in-frame clones, some missing. This sample carries 120,000 to 150,000 clones, roughly 79% of them seen once, and the ten largest clones take over 8.5%. Sequenced: peripheral blood. The origin of the receptors is a man aged 45-65 years with active or convalescent COVID-19.

This clone was counted only a few times. V and J are TRBV6-4 and TRBJ1-5; TRBD1 matches at 9 bases. Trimming removed 10 bases from V and 7 bases from J; junction bases left unmatched: 11. Germline values: CDR1 MRHNA, CDR2 SNTAGT. The CDR3 length is 14 residues. Written as DNA, the CDR3 is TGTGCCATTCACAGGGGGCGCAGCGACCAGCCCCAGCATTTT. It codes for CAIHRGRSDQPQHF.

The chain joins TRBV2 to TRBJ2-5; 9 nucleotides align to TRBD2. Germline V CDR1 and CDR2: SNHLY, FYNNEI. The CDR3 length is 15 residues. With 6 bases clipped from V and 1 base from J, the junction kept 6 bases outside the gene matches. The CDR3 region is CASRIASGVQETQYF. The CDR3 DNA reads as TGTGCCAGCAGAATCGCTAGCGGGGTCCAAGAGACCCAGTACTTC.

The chain is built from TRBV29-1 and TRBJ1-2, with a tentative D call TRBD1 (5 bases). This CDR3 region has 13 residues. The germline gives CDR1 SQVTM, CDR2 ANQGSEA. Trimming shortened V by 4 bases and J by 2 bases, and 11 bases separated the two germline ends. Written as DNA, the CDR3 is TGCAGCGTTGGGGGTCGGGGGAACTATGGCTACACCTTC. It translates to CSVGGRGNYGYTF. Drawing the rest from reference TRBV29-1 and TRBJ1-2, the complete variable domain is SAVISQKPSRDICQRGTSLTIQCQVDSQVTMMFWYRQQPGQSLTLIATANQGSEATYESGFVIDKFPISRPNLTFSTLTVSNMSPEDSSIYLCSVGGRGNYGYTFGSGTRLTVV.

V is TRBV4-1 and J is TRBJ2-1; D is possibly TRBD2 (5 bases). The germline gives CDR1 MGHRA, CDR2 YSYEKL. The CDR3 is 14 amino acids. The V end lost 1 base, the J end lost 7 bases, and 11 bases lay between the germline ends. CDR3 nucleotide sequence: TGCGCCAGCAGCCAAGGAGAACTAGTAAATGAGCAGTTCTTC. The encoded protein is CASSQGELVNEQFF.

This clone was found many times. The chain couples TRBV3-1 (or the pseudogene TRBV3-2) to TRBJ2-5; 7 nucleotides align to TRBD2. V lost 4 bases and J lost 4; bases outside the gene matches: 3. Per germline, CDR1 LGHDT and CDR2 YNNKEL (reference sequence). The CDR3 is 13 residues long. CDR3 bases: TGTGCCAGCAGCCTTCGGACTAGAGAGACCCAGTACTTC. It encodes CASSLRTRETQYF.

This clone was seen a single time. The chain is built from TRBV28 and TRBJ1-6; TRBD1 agrees at 10 bases. V shed 3 bases, J shed 10 bases, and the junction held 6 bases outside the gene matches. CDR1 is MDHEN, CDR2 SYDVKM, per germline. The CDR3 has 15 amino acids. CDR3 in amino acids: CASSLDRGDGSPLHF. In DNA, the CDR3 is TGTGCCAGCAGTTTGGACAGGGGGGACGGCTCACCCCTCCACTTT.

The chain combines TRBV5-6 with TRBJ1-3; D is ambiguous. Trimming took off 7 bases at V and 0 bases at J, with 11 bases between the two ends. This CDR3 contains 14 residues. Germline assignment: CDR1 SGHDT and CDR2 YYEEEE. The CDR3 loop is CASSTRSSGNTIYF. CDR3 nucleotides: TGTGCCAGCTCGACGAGGAGCTCTGGAAACACCATATATTTT. The full variable domain, with the rest looked up from reference TRBV5-6 and TRBJ1-3, is DAGVTQSPTHLIKTRGQQVTLRCSPKSGHDTVSWYQQALGQGPQFIFQYYEEEERQRGNFPDRFSGHQFPNYSSELNVNALLLGDSALYLCASSTRSSGNTIYFGEGSWLTVV.

The chain has TRBV6-5 and TRBJ2-7; 9 bases align to TRBD2. CDR3 length: 15 residues. V shed 2 bases and J 2 bases; nucleotides not matched to a gene: 4. Germline loops: CDR1 MNHEY, CDR2 SVGAGI. The CDR3 sequence: CASSYGREGTYEQYF. In DNA form, the CDR3 reads TGTGCCAGCAGTTACGGGCGGGAGGGGACCTACGAGCAGTACTTC.

The rearrangement links TRBV6-5 to TRBJ2-7; tentative D call: TRBD2 (6 bases). The CDR3 is 13 residues long. From germline, CDR1 is MNHEY and CDR2 SVGAGI. The V gene lost 5 bases and the J gene lost 9 bases, with 17 bases spanning the gap. In nucleotides, the CDR3 is TGTGCCAGCAGTCAGGGACTCCTCTCGGGGCAGTACTTC. Protein product: CASSQGLLSGQYF.

This clone was detected only a few times. V is TRBV18 and J is TRBJ1-4; 9 bases map to TRBD1. The trim removed 1 base at V and 6 bases at J, leaving 3 bases unmatched. The CDR3 runs 15 residues. Germline-derived CDR1 and CDR2 are KGHSH and LQKENI. CDR3: CASSPLDRGDEKLFF. In DNA form, the CDR3 reads TGTGCCAGCTCACCACTCGACAGGGGGGATGAAAAACTGTTTTTT.

This sequence joins TRBV9 and TRBJ2-7, with 9 nucleotides matching TRBD2. V shed 0 bases, J shed 2 bases, and the junction held 0 bases outside the gene matches. Germline lookup yields CDR1 SGDLS and CDR2 YYNGEE. The CDR3 consists of 14 residues. The CDR3 protein is CASSVGLAAYEQYF. CDR3 DNA sequence: TGTGCCAGCAGCGTAGGACTAGCGGCCTACGAGCAGTACTTC.

The chain uses TRBV28 and TRBJ2-7; 8 bases line up with TRBD1. The CDR3 has 14 amino acids. V lost 1 base to trimming and J lost 5 bases; unmatched junction nucleotides: 4. CDR1 is MDHEN, CDR2 SYDVKM, per germline. CDR3 DNA sequence: TGTGCCAGCAGTTTATCTGACAGGGGCAACGAGCAGTACTTC. Translated, it gives CASSLSDRGNEQYF.

This chain connects TRBV2 to TRBJ2-7, with 10 bases that match TRBD2. Per the germline V gene, CDR1 is SNHLY and CDR2 is FYNNEI. Trimming cost V 4 bases and J 2 bases; bases outside gene matches: 11. This CDR3 has 17 amino acids. DNA for the CDR3: TGTGCCAGCAGTGGCGTCTTAGCTAGCGGGAGTGCCTACGAGCAGTACTTC. It is translated as CASSGVLASGSAYEQYF.

Points on this clone: The germline gene is not matched at one end of the junction; a read error may be the cause. V is TRBV2 and J is TRBJ2-7, with D unclear. In germline, CDR1 is SNHLY, CDR2 FYNNEI. The length of the CDR3 is 13 residues. The CDR3 sequence is CASIEIPTTEQYF. For the CDR3, the DNA is TGTGCCAGCATTGAAATCCCTACTACGGAGCAGTACTTC.

The rearrangement uses TRBV5-1 and TRBJ1-3, with D uncertain. The ends were cut back, 0 bases at V and 8 bases at J, with 6 bases in the middle. The CDR3 loop spans 12 amino acids. From germline, CDR1 is SGHRS and CDR2 YFSETQ. In DNA form, the CDR3 reads TGCGCCAGCAGCTTGGCGGGTCACACCATATATTTT. Protein product: CASSLAGHTIYF. The entire variable domain, with the rest obtained from reference TRBV5-1 and TRBJ1-3, is as follows: KAGVTQTPRYLIKTRGQQVTLSCSPISGHRSVSWYQQTPGQGLQFLFEYFSETQRNKGNFPGRFSGRQFSNSRSEMNVSTLELGDSALYLCASSLAGHTIYFGEGSWLTVV.

The chain is built from TRBV5-1 and TRBJ2-7; D might be TRBD1 (6 bases). Germline CDR1 reads SGHRS; CDR2 reads YFSETQ. The V end lost 3 bases, the J end lost 3 bases, and 13 bases lay between the germline ends. CDR3 length: 14 residues. CDR3 nucleotides: TGCGCCAGCAGCTCGACAGGATCTGACTACGAGCAGTACTTC. Amino acid sequence: CASSSTGSDYEQYF.

This clone was seen at least ten times. The V call is TRBV5-1, the J call TRBJ1-1; D ambiguous. Per germline, CDR1 SGHRS and CDR2 YFSETQ. With 0 bases removed from V and 1 base from J, the gap between germline ends came to 10 bases. This CDR3 is 15 amino acids long. CDR3 loop: CASSLDGLGNTEAFF. In DNA, the CDR3 is TGCGCCAGCAGCTTGGACGGACTTGGGAACACTGAAGCTTTCTTT.

This sequence joins TRBV25-1 and TRBJ2-5; TRBD1 matches at 8 bases. Germline trimming cut 4 bases from V and 3 bases from J; bases unmatched to any gene: 4. This CDR3 is 14 amino acids long. Germline V lookup: CDR1 MGHDK, CDR2 SYGVNS. CDR3 in DNA: TGTGCCAGCAGTGTCTACAGGGGGGAAGAGACCCAGTACTTC. Translation gives CASSVYRGEETQYF. Variable domain in full (rest from reference TRBV25-1 and TRBJ2-5): EADIYQTPRYLVIGTGKKITLECSQTMGHDKMYWYQQDPGMELHLIHYSYGVNSTEKGDLSSESTVSRIRTEHFPLTLESARPSHTSQYLCASSVYRGEETQYFGPGTRLLVL.

This chain uses TRBV3-1 (or the pseudogene TRBV3-2) with TRBJ1-2, with D uncertain. The V gene's germline CDR1 is LGHDT and CDR2 YNNKEL (reference sequence). The CDR3 sequence is 11 residues long. Between the trimmed V and J ends, which lost 4 bases and 7 bases, there was a span of 7 bases. CDR3 DNA sequence: TGTGCCAGCAGCCGGCCAGGTGGCTACACCTTC. Translating it yields CASSRPGGYTF.

This clone was picked up a small number of times. V gene TRBV6-5 combines with J gene TRBJ1-1; D may be TRBD1 (6 bases). The ends were cut back, 6 bases at V and 8 bases at J, with 13 bases in the middle. The CDR3 length is 12 residues. Germline-derived CDR1 and CDR2 are MNHEY and SVGAGI. In DNA form, the CDR3 reads TGTGCCAGCAGCCTGGGGGCCAGGGAAGCTTTCTTT. Its protein is CASSLGAREAFF.

This rearrangement joins TRBV28 to TRBJ1-3; tentatively, D is TRBD1 (6 bases). Germline loops: CDR1 MDHEN, CDR2 SYDVKM. Between the trimmed V and J ends, which lost 7 bases and 4 bases, there was a span of 17 bases. The CDR3 totals 15 residues. The CDR3 sequence is CASKLSQGAGNTIYF. The CDR3 DNA reads TGTGCCAGCAAATTATCACAGGGAGCCGGAAACACCATATATTTT.

Here the CDR3 DNA reads TGTGCCAGAAGCTTAGGGGTGAGGTGCGGTTCCCAAGAGACCCAGTACTTC. Translated, it gives CARSLGVRCGSQETQYF. This chain uses TRBV5-3 with TRBJ2-5, with D possibly being TRBD1 (5 bases). TRBV5-3 is an ORF, and what it does is uncertain. The CDR3 is made up of 17 amino acids. Between the trimmed V and J ends, which lost 2 bases and 1 base, there was a span of 18 bases.

The gene calls are TRBV7-9 and TRBJ2-1; weak D call: TRBD2 (6 bases). The CDR3 covers 14 residues. CDR1 is SEHNR and CDR2 is FQNEAQ in the germline V gene (reference sequence). Between the trimmed V and J ends, which lost 3 bases and 8 bases, there was a span of 14 bases. CDR3 DNA: TGTGCCAGCAGCTTGGACTACCTGGGGGATGAGCAGTTCTTC. Amino acids: CASSLDYLGDEQFF.

The chain carries TRBV7-9 and TRBJ2-7; tentatively, D is TRBD2 (6 bases). CDR3 length: 14 residues. Germline lookup yields CDR1 SEHNR and CDR2 FQNEAQ (reference sequence). V dropped 2 bases and J dropped 2 bases, with 10 bases sitting between them. CDR3 sequence (DNA): TGTGCCAGCAGCTTACCCGGGGAGGCCTACGAGCAGTACTTC. Translating gives CASSLPGEAYEQYF.

The genes are TRBV27 and TRBJ2-2; TRBD1 matches 12 bases. V was clipped by 6 bases and J by 2 bases; unmatched bases: 7. The CDR3 extends over 17 amino acids. In germline, CDR1 is MNHEY, CDR2 SMNVEV (reference sequence). The CDR3 bases are TGTGCCAGCAGGAGCACCGGGACAGGGGGCAACACCGGGGAGCTGTTTTTT. It translates to CASRSTGTGGNTGELFF.

CDR3 bases: TGTGCGGTACTAGCCTTGACTAGCGGAAACATTCAGTACTTC. This codes for CAVLALTSGNIQYF. The chain carries TRBV28 and TRBJ2-4, with TRBD2 matching over 9 bases. Germline-derived CDR1 and CDR2 are MDHEN and SYDVKM. The CDR3 loop spans 14 amino acids.

The rearrangement uses TRBV30 and TRBJ1-1, with D unclear. The CDR3 runs to 11 residues. Between the trimmed V and J ends, which lost 1 base and 8 bases, there was a span of 8 bases. The germline V gene has CDR1 GTSNPN and CDR2 SVGIG (reference sequence). CDR3 sequence: CAWSALTEAFF. The DNA for the CDR3 is TGTGCCTGGAGTGCCCTAACCGAAGCTTTCTTT.

The chain is built from TRBV27 and TRBJ1-5; D gene ambiguous. The V gene's germline CDR1 is MNHEY and CDR2 SMNVEV (reference sequence). The CDR3 is 13 amino acids. V gave up 5 bases and J gave up 3 bases, with 8 bases separating them. The CDR3 here is CASSLQYNQPQHF. CDR3 coding DNA: TGTGCCAGCAGTCTACAGTACAATCAGCCCCAGCATTTT.

This chain uses TRBV7-3 with TRBJ2-3, with D perhaps TRBD2 (6 bases). V was cut by 1 base and J by 5 bases, with 13 bases left in between. The CDR3 is 15 residues long. CDR1 is SGHTA, CDR2 FQGTGA, per germline. The CDR3 DNA sequence: TGTGCCAGCAGCTTAAGTGGAATCGGGGGAGATACGCAGTATTTT. This gives the protein CASSLSGIGGDTQYF. Combining the CDR3 with reference TRBV7-3 and TRBJ2-3 gives the whole variable domain GAGVSQTPSNKVTEKGKYVELRCDPISGHTALYWYRQSLGQGPEFLIYFQGTGAADDSGLPNDRFFAVRPEGSVSTLKIQRTERGDSAVYLCASSLSGIGGDTQYFGPGTRLTVL.

CDR3 DNA: TGTGCCAGCCGACATACACAACAGCCTTTTTATGGCTACACCTTC. Protein product: CASRHTQQPFYGYTF. This chain uses TRBV5-5 with TRBJ1-2; no clear D gene. V gave up 7 bases and J gave up 5 bases, with 21 bases separating them. Germline V gene data show CDR1 as SGHKS and CDR2 as YYEKEE (reference sequence). The CDR3 is 15 residues long.